This TCR beta chain is drawn from a study of T cell responses to AZD1222 COVID-19 vaccine. TCRdb's copy holds only in-frame clones and misses some; the assay was immunoSEQ multiplex PCR. The sample shows 170,000 or so clones, approximately 90% of them seen only once. There are 14 residues in the CDR3. With 5 bases removed from V and 1 base from J, the gap between germline ends came to 9 bases. Germline values: CDR1 MNHEY, CDR2 SVGEGT. The receptor was isolated from an adult in good health. The chain combines TRBV6-2 or TRBV6-3 with TRBJ1-5; D ambiguous. The sample was peripheral blood, taken on day 0 of AZD1222 vaccination. The CDR3 here is CASSMSRSNQPQHF. The CDR3 coding sequence is TGTGCCAGCAGTATGAGTAGGAGCAATCAGCCCCAGCATTTT.